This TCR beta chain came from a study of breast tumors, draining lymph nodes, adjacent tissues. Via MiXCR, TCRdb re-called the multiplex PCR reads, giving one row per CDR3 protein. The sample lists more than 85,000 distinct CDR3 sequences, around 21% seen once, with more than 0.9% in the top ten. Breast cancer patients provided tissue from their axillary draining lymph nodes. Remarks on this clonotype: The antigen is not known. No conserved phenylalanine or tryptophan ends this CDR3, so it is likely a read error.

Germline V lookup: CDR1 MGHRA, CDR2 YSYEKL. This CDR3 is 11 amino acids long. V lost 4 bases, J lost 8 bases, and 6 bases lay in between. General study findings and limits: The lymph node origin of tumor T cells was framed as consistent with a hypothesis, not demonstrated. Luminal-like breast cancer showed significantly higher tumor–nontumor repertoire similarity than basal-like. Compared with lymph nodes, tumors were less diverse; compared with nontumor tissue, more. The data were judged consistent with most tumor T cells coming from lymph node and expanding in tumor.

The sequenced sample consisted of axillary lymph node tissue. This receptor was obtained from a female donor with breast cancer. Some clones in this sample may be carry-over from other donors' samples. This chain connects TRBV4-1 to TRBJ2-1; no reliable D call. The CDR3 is CASSRVDEQFL. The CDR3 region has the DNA TGCGCCAGCAGCCGAGTTGATGAGCAGTTCCTC.